The 23 T cell receptor beta chains below all came from one sample that was sequenced in a study of blood T cell repertoires in COVID-19. The repertoire was sequenced with immunoSEQ multiplex PCR; TCRdb's copy has only in-frame clones and lacks some. The data contain hundreds of thousands of clones, around 85% of them singletons. The material sequenced was PBMCs or T cells enriched from blood (not recorded which). Receptors originate from a woman between 45 and 60 years old who had recovered from COVID-19.

This clone is a singleton in its sample. The V call is TRBV2, the J call TRBJ1-4; 8 bases are a match to TRBD1. CDR1 and CDR2 (germline): SNHLY, FYNNEI. The CDR3 has 14 residues. Unmatched junction bases numbered 9, after V lost 10 bases and J lost 5 bases. The CDR3 nucleotides are TGTGCCACCACAAGGACAGGGACAAATGAAAAACTGTTTTTT. Encoded protein: CATTRTGTNEKLFF.

The genes are TRBV7-6 and TRBJ1-1; TRBD1 might be the D (5 bases). Germline CDR1 SGHVS, CDR2 FNYEAQ. Trimming took off 5 bases at V and 7 bases at J, with 14 bases between the two ends. CDR3 length: 13 amino acids. The CDR3 nucleotides read TGTGCCAGCAGCCAAGGGGCGACGCATGAAGCTTTCTTT. Protein product: CASSQGATHEAFF.

CDR3 in DNA: TGCAGTGCTAGTGCGGGGTCTACTAACTATGGCTACACCTTC. Translating gives CSASAGSTNYGYTF. V usage is TRBV20-1 and J usage is TRBJ1-2; D not certain. The germline CDR1 and CDR2 sequences are DFQATT and SNEGSKA (reference sequence). This CDR3 has 14 residues. Trimming took 3 bases from V and 0 from J, leaving 11 bases between them.

J is TRBJ2-5 and V is TRBV7-7, with TRBD2 identical over 12 bases. V shed 4 bases and J 5 bases; nucleotides not matched to a gene: 5. Germline CDR1 and CDR2: SSHAT and FNYEAQ (reference sequence). The CDR3 totals 15 residues. CDR3 DNA sequence: TGTGCCAGCAGCTCTAGCGGGGGGGCGAAGGAGACCCAGTACTTC. This translates into CASSSSGGAKETQYF. The full variable domain, rest sourced from reference TRBV7-7 and TRBJ2-5, is GAGVSQSPRYKVTKRGQDVTLRCDPISSHATLYWYQQALGQGPEFLTYFNYEAQPDKSGLPSDRFSAERPEGSISTLTIQRTEQRDSAMYRCASSSSGGAKETQYFGPGTRLLVL.

The chain couples TRBV10-2 to TRBJ1-2; possible D gene TRBD1, 6 bases. CDR1 and CDR2 (germline): WSHSY, SAAADI. The V and J ends lost 2 bases and 4 bases respectively, with 14 bases between them. CDR3 length: 15 amino acids. The CDR3 loop is CASSEPRGAVYGYTF. CDR3 bases: TGCGCCAGCAGTGAGCCTCGGGGGGCGGTCTATGGCTACACCTTC.

The chain employs TRBV28 and TRBJ2-7; D uncertain. The V and J ends lost 4 bases and 5 bases respectively, with 9 bases between them. The CDR3 consists of 12 residues. Germline V gives CDR1 MDHEN, CDR2 SYDVKM. The CDR3 coding sequence is TGTGCCAGCAGTTACAAACCCCACGAGCAGTACTTC. The encoded protein is CASSYKPHEQYF.

Regarding this clone: This same CDR3 is encoded by further DNA sequences in the sample. The CDR3 loop reads CASSRQETQYF. CDR3 DNA: TGCGCCAGCAGCCGTCAAGAGACCCAGTACTTC. This chain links TRBV5-1 with TRBJ2-5, with D unclear. Trimming removed 4 bases from V and 2 bases from J, with 3 bases in between. CDR1 and CDR2 from the germline V gene are SGHRS and YFSETQ. The CDR3 spans 11 residues.

V gene TRBV11-2 combines with J gene TRBJ1-1; 9 positions agree with TRBD1. Germline CDR1 is SGHAT and CDR2 is FQNNGV. This CDR3 contains 18 residues. V was clipped by 1 base and J by 1 base; unmatched bases: 10. CDR3 loop: CASSLVGVRDRENTEAFF. CDR3 DNA sequence: TGTGCCAGCAGCTTAGTAGGGGTAAGGGACAGGGAGAACACTGAAGCTTTCTTT.

The genes are TRBV30 and TRBJ1-2, with D maybe TRBD1 (5 bases). Germline values: CDR1 GTSNPN, CDR2 SVGIG (reference sequence). V lost 3 bases, J lost 2 bases, and 7 bases lay in between. The length of the CDR3 is 12 residues. The chain's CDR3 is CAWRTENYGYTF. CDR3 sequence (DNA): TGTGCCTGGAGGACAGAAAACTATGGCTACACCTTC.

This clone has only a few counts. The chain uses TRBV12-5 and TRBJ1-1; D gene unclear. Germline assignment: CDR1 LGHNT and CDR2 FRNRAP. Trimming cost V 2 bases and J 0 bases, with 4 bases left between them. The length of the CDR3 is 13 residues. Here the CDR3 DNA reads TGTGCTAGTGGTTTGACTTTGAACACTGAAGCTTTCTTT. It encodes CASGLTLNTEAFF.

The chain uses TRBV5-1 and TRBJ1-1; D gene uncertain. Germline CDR1 reads SGHRS; CDR2 reads YFSETQ. This CDR3 contains 15 residues. V dropped 2 bases and J dropped 1 base, with 12 bases sitting between them. The CDR3 sequence is CASSFGVGGNTEAFF. The CDR3 DNA reads TGCGCCAGCAGCTTCGGGGTTGGTGGGAACACTGAAGCTTTCTTT.

The rearrangement uses TRBV7-3 and TRBJ2-6; a weak D match, TRBD1 (5 bases). The V end was cut by 5 bases, the J end by 7 bases, with 12 bases between. The CDR3 is made up of 14 amino acids. Germline CDR1 and CDR2: SGHTA and FQGTGA. CDR3 loop: CASSPGPSANVLTF. The CDR3 region has the DNA TGTGCCAGCAGCCCAGGGCCTTCTGCCAACGTCCTGACTTTC. The full variable domain, in which reference TRBV7-3 and TRBJ2-6 provide the parts outside the CDR3, is GAGVSQTPSNKVTEKGKYVELRCDPISGHTALYWYRQSLGQGPEFLIYFQGTGAADDSGLPNDRFFAVRPEGSVSTLKIQRTERGDSAVYLCASSPGPSANVLTFGAGSRLTVL.

The chain uses TRBV4-1 and TRBJ2-7, with 9 bases aligning to TRBD1. The CDR3 extends over 15 amino acids. Germline CDR1 and CDR2: MGHRA and YSYEKL. Losses at the gene ends were 0 bases for V and 2 bases for J; bases not matched to a gene: 2. This CDR3 is CASSQERTGAYEQYF. The DNA for the CDR3 is TGCGCCAGCAGCCAAGAAAGGACAGGGGCCTACGAGCAGTACTTC.

The gene calls are TRBV11-2 and TRBJ2-7, with unresolved D. Germline loops: CDR1 SGHAT, CDR2 FQNNGV. CDR3 length equals 14 residues. V was pared by 0 bases and J by 3 bases, with 9 bases between. Here the CDR3 DNA reads TGTGCCAGCAGCTTAGACGCAGGCTACTACGAGCAGTACTTC. Its protein is CASSLDAGYYEQYF.

The chain joins TRBV6-2 or TRBV6-3 to TRBJ1-4; D is unclear. Germline CDR1 is MNHEY and CDR2 is SVGEGT. The V gene lost 5 bases and the J gene lost 5 bases, with 12 bases spanning the gap. CDR3 length: 14 amino acids. In DNA form, the CDR3 reads TGTGCCAGCAGTGACGGGAGATGGAATGAAAAACTGTTTTTT. This gives the protein CASSDGRWNEKLFF.

The chain employs TRBV30 and TRBJ2-1, with D possibly being TRBD1 (5 bases). Trimming took 1 base from V and 3 from J, leaving 10 bases between them. This CDR3 is built from 14 residues. Germline CDR1 reads GTSNPN; CDR2 reads SVGIG (reference sequence). The CDR3 sequence is CAWSAGIHYNEQFF. CDR3 bases: TGTGCCTGGAGTGCAGGGATCCACTACAATGAGCAGTTCTTC.

V usage is TRBV5-1 and J usage is TRBJ2-7, with 10 nucleotides matching TRBD2. V lost 4 bases and J lost 0; bases outside the gene matches: 7. CDR1 and CDR2 (germline): SGHRS, YFSETQ. The CDR3 sequence is 16 residues long. CDR3 coding DNA: TGCGCCAGCAGCGCGGGTATAGCGGGAGGCTCCTACGAGCAGTACTTC. Amino acid sequence: CASSAGIAGGSYEQYF.

The chain is built from TRBV10-2 and TRBJ1-6; TRBD1 agrees at 7 bases. In germline, CDR1 is WSHSY, CDR2 SAAADI. This CDR3 has 16 amino acids. V lost 8 bases and J lost 6; bases outside the gene matches: 13. The chain's CDR3 is CASHRSPGQSNSPLHF. The CDR3 nucleotides read TGCGCCAGCCATAGGTCTCCGGGACAGAGTAATTCACCCCTCCACTTT.

The genes are TRBV30 and TRBJ1-2; D might be TRBD1 (6 bases). In germline, CDR1 is GTSNPN, CDR2 SVGIG (reference sequence). The CDR3 has 16 residues. The V gene lost 6 bases and the J gene lost 2 bases, with 22 bases spanning the gap. The CDR3 sequence: CACLLLGFQGNYGYTF. The DNA of the CDR3 is TGTGCCTGCCTCCTACTAGGGTTCCAGGGGAACTATGGCTACACCTTC. Together with reference TRBV30 and TRBJ1-2, the CDR3 gives the full variable domain: SQTIHQWPATLVQPVGSPLSLECTVEGTSNPNLYWYRQAAGRGLQLLFYSVGIGQISSEVPQNLSASRPQDRQFILSSKKLLLSDSGFYLCACLLLGFQGNYGYTFGSGTRLTVV.

The chain carries TRBV6-2 or TRBV6-3 and TRBJ2-1, with TRBD2 matching 10 bases. The CDR3 runs 15 residues. Germline V lookup: CDR1 MNHEY, CDR2 SVGEGT. Trimming at V came to 5 bases and at J to 6 bases, leaving 7 bases not matched to a gene. In DNA form, the CDR3 reads TGTGCCAGCAGTAACGCCTTAGCGGGAGGCAATGAGCAGTTCTTC. This sequence encodes CASSNALAGGNEQFF.

The genes are TRBV6-5 and TRBJ2-7; 8 bases are a match to TRBD1. The CDR3 extends over 14 amino acids. V was pared by 7 bases and J by 5 bases, with 10 bases of the junction left unmatched. Germline loops: CDR1 MNHEY, CDR2 SVGAGI. The CDR3 bases are TGTGCCAGCACTCCGGACAGGGACGCCCACGAGCAGTACTTC. Its translation: CASTPDRDAHEQYF.

The J gene is TRBJ2-1, the V gene TRBV9; weak D call: TRBD2 (6 bases). CDR3 size: 16 residues. V lost 0 bases to trimming and J lost 1 base, with 11 bases between them. CDR1 SGDLS and CDR2 YYNGEE come from the germline V gene. The DNA for the CDR3 is TGTGCCAGCAGCGTAGCTGTACGGGGGTCCTACAATGAGCAGTTCTTC. Translated, it gives CASSVAVRGSYNEQFF.

V and J are TRBV30 and TRBJ1-6; the match to TRBD1 covers 10 bases. The CDR3 loop spans 15 amino acids. J gave up 7 bases and V 5 bases, and 8 bases lay outside the gene matches. Germline CDR1 and CDR2: GTSNPN and SVGIG (reference sequence). The CDR3 bases are TGTGCCTGGGGGAACCGGGACAGGGGAAATTCACCCCTCCACTTT. This codes for CAWGNRDRGNSPLHF.